The 25 T cell receptor beta chains reported below all come from one sample, sequenced in a study of patients and donors after allogeneic stem cell transplantation. In TCRdb, the RT-PCR reads were re-called with MiXCR into one record per CDR3 protein. The table includes over 150,000 distinct CDR3 sequences, less than 45% detected once. The sequenced material came from blood, either unsorted or a sorted T cell fraction (not recorded which). These receptor sequences come from a human donor who was either an allogeneic HSCT recipient or a stem cell or donor lymphocyte infusion donor (not recorded which). It is not recorded whose cells these are; they may come from a transplant donor.

In its sample, this clonotype was seen a few times. This chain uses TRBV4-1 with TRBJ2-5; D unclear. This CDR3 comprises 12 residues. Germline lookup yields CDR1 MGHRA and CDR2 YSYEKL. V lost 0 bases, J lost 5 bases, and 4 bases lay in between. Written as DNA, the CDR3 is TGCGCCAGCAGCCAAGATTGGGAGACCCAGTACTTC. It translates to CASSQDWETQYF.

On this clonotype: An end of the junction does not agree with germline; a read error may underlie this. This rearrangement joins TRBV7-9 to TRBJ2-1, with a tentative D call TRBD2 (5 bases). Germline-derived CDR1 and CDR2 are SEHNR and FQNEAQ (reference sequence). The length of the CDR3 is 13 residues. This chain's CDR3 is CASSLGLRDEQFF. CDR3 nucleotide sequence: TGTGCCAGCAGTTTAGGACTCCGCGATGAGCAGTTCTTC.

CDR3 coding DNA: TGCGCCAGCAGCATATCCGGGCCCTACAATGAGCAGTTCTTC. Translated, it gives CASSISGPYNEQFF. The gene calls are TRBV5-1 and TRBJ2-1; D unresolved. This CDR3 contains 14 residues. The germline V and J ends were trimmed by 4 bases and 2 bases, with 10 bases remaining between them. Germline assignment: CDR1 SGHRS and CDR2 YFSETQ.

The rearrangement uses TRBV7-3 and TRBJ1-1; possibly TRBD1 for D (5 bases). V lost 0 bases to trimming and J lost 4 bases, with 12 bases between them. Germline-derived CDR1 and CDR2 are SGHTA and FQGTGA. The CDR3 loop spans 15 amino acids. This CDR3 is CASSLTGTSGTEAFF. The CDR3 DNA reads as TGTGCCAGCAGCTTAACGGGGACGAGTGGCACTGAAGCTTTCTTT.

The chain is built from TRBV5-1 and TRBJ2-1; 11 positions match TRBD2. This CDR3 is built from 13 residues. The V gene's germline CDR1 is SGHRS and CDR2 YFSETQ. Trimming removed 4 bases from V and 9 bases from J; junction bases left unmatched: 3. CDR3 residues: CASSPTSGGEQFF. For the CDR3, the DNA is TGCGCCAGCAGCCCAACTAGCGGGGGTGAGCAGTTCTTC.

The chain recombines TRBV3-1 with TRBJ2-1; TRBD2 agrees at 8 bases. The CDR3 sequence is 18 residues long. The trim removed 4 bases at V and 4 bases at J, leaving 15 bases unmatched. Germline CDR1 and CDR2: LGHDT and YNNKEL (reference sequence). The CDR3 DNA reads TGTGCCAGCAGCCCCCCCCCCGCACTAGCGGACCCTTACAATGAGCAGTTCTTC. The encoded protein is CASSPPPALADPYNEQFF.

The V gene is TRBV7-8, the J gene TRBJ2-2, with D uncertain. The V gene lost 6 bases and the J gene lost 2 bases, with 7 bases spanning the gap. The CDR3 runs 13 residues. Germline V gives CDR1 SGHVS, CDR2 FQNEAQ. The CDR3 protein is CASRDGNTGELFF. For the CDR3, the DNA is TGTGCCAGCAGGGACGGAAACACCGGGGAGCTGTTTTTT.

Here the CDR3 DNA reads TGCGCCAGCAGCCTCGAGGGAAGGGCGAACACTGAAGCTTTCTTT. It specifies CASSLEGRANTEAFF. This rearrangement joins TRBV5-1 to TRBJ1-1; D unclear. The CDR3 is 15 residues long. Germline V gene data show CDR1 as SGHRS and CDR2 as YFSETQ. V was shortened by 4 bases and J by 1 base, with 14 bases between the two germline ends.

The chain uses TRBV3-1 and TRBJ2-2; D remains unclear. The CDR3 is 13 residues long. CDR1 and CDR2 from the germline V gene are LGHDT and YNNKEL (reference sequence). The V and J ends lost 0 bases and 3 bases respectively, with 2 bases between them. The CDR3 nucleotides are TGTGCCAGCAGCCAAGATGACACCGGGGAGCTGTTTTTT. Its protein is CASSQDDTGELFF.

V gene TRBV4-2 combines with J gene TRBJ2-7; TRBD2 matches 11 bases. CDR3 length: 17 residues. CDR1 and CDR2 (germline): LGHNA, YNFKEQ. J gave up 2 bases and V 3 bases, and 9 bases lay outside the gene matches. Here the CDR3 DNA reads TGTGCCAGCAGCCATCTCAGGGGACTAGCGGAAGCCTACGAGCAGTACTTC. This translates into CASSHLRGLAEAYEQYF.

This chain connects TRBV27 to TRBJ1-2; 8 bases are shared with TRBD1. V shed 7 bases, J shed 6 bases, and the junction held 10 bases outside the gene matches. Germline V CDR1 and CDR2: MNHEY, SMNVEV (reference sequence). The length of the CDR3 is 14 residues. Here the CDR3 DNA reads TGTGCCAGCATGGAGACAGGGGTGTATAATGGCTACACCTTC. Residues: CASMETGVYNGYTF.

The CDR3 bases are TGTGCCAGCAGCGGAGCCGTTGCGGGCGGAGGAAAACTGTTTTTT. It codes for CASSGAVAGGGKLFF. V gene TRBV12-3 or TRBV12-4 combines with J gene TRBJ1-4; the D is unclear. V lost 6 bases and J 10 bases, leaving 21 bases between the germline ends. CDR3 length: 15 amino acids.

This clonotype was observed a handful of times. The rearrangement uses TRBV7-9 and TRBJ1-2; a possible D gene is TRBD1 (5 bases). Trimming cost V 4 bases and J 8 bases, with 11 bases left between them. CDR1 and CDR2 from the germline V gene are SEHNR and FQNEAQ (reference sequence). The CDR3 totals 12 residues. CDR3 nucleotide sequence: TGTGCCAGCAGCTGGGGCGAGGAGGGCTACACCTTC. It specifies CASSWGEEGYTF.

The gene calls are TRBV12-3 or TRBV12-4 and TRBJ2-1, with 11 bases lining up with TRBD2. Germline trimming cut 3 bases from V and 5 bases from J; bases unmatched to any gene: 15. This CDR3 region has 19 residues. CDR3 sequence (DNA): TGTGCCAGCAGTTTGTCAATAGGCCTAGCGGGAGGAGTTAACAATGAGCAGTTCTTC. The encoded protein is CASSLSIGLAGGVNNEQFF.

The genes are TRBV20-1 and TRBJ1-5; a weak D match, TRBD1 (5 bases). The germline V and J ends were trimmed by 4 bases and 1 base, with 20 bases remaining between them. The CDR3 is 17 residues long. The germline gives CDR1 DFQATT, CDR2 SNEGSKA (reference sequence). The chain's CDR3 is CSATVRDREWSNQPQHF. Written as DNA, the CDR3 is TGCAGTGCTACCGTGAGGGACCGCGAGTGGAGCAATCAGCCCCAGCATTTT.

This clonotype has only a few counts. The chain couples TRBV7-8 to TRBJ2-1; 13 nucleotides align to TRBD2. The junction had 7 bases not matched to a gene; V was cut back by 6 bases and J by 2 bases. Germline V gives CDR1 SGHVS, CDR2 FQNEAQ. The CDR3 runs to 17 residues. CDR3: CASRSTSGRAAYNEQFF. In DNA, the CDR3 is TGTGCCAGCAGATCTACTAGCGGGAGGGCAGCCTACAATGAGCAGTTCTTC. Variable domain in full (rest from reference TRBV7-8 and TRBJ2-1): GAGVSQSPRYKVAKRGQDVALRCDPISGHVSLFWYQQALGQGPEFLTYFQNEAQLDKSGLPSDRFFAERPEGSVSTLKIQRTQQEDSAVYLCASRSTSGRAAYNEQFFGPGTRLTVL.

This clonotype was detected a few times. The rearrangement links TRBV6-6 to TRBJ1-6; D perhaps matches TRBD1 (5 bases). Germline CDR1 and CDR2: MNHNY and SVGAGI (reference sequence). V was trimmed by 6 bases and J by 7 bases, leaving 13 bases between them. This CDR3 has 14 amino acids. CDR3 sequence: CASSPGGVNSPLHF. DNA of the CDR3: TGTGCCAGCAGCCCCGGGGGTGTAAATTCACCCCTCCACTTT.

The chain couples TRBV24-1 to TRBJ1-2, with 7 bases identical to TRBD1. Per the germline V gene, CDR1 is KGHDR and CDR2 is SFDVKD. The CDR3 extends over 14 amino acids. V dropped 3 bases and J dropped 7; count of bases not matched to a gene: 7. In DNA form, the CDR3 reads TGTGCCACCAGTGATGTAGGGGGCACCTTTGGCTACACCTTC. Its protein is CATSDVGGTFGYTF.

V and J are TRBV9 and TRBJ2-7; D not certain. The CDR3 is made up of 13 amino acids. Trimming removed 3 bases from V and 4 bases from J, with 11 bases in between. CDR1 and CDR2 (germline): SGDLS, YYNGEE. CDR3 nucleotide sequence: TGTGCCAGCAGCGCGTCGTATGCTTACGAGCAGTACTTC. Translation gives CASSASYAYEQYF.

In this sample, this clonotype turned up a few times. The chain couples TRBV27 to TRBJ2-7; 8 bases are a match to TRBD2. V lost 5 bases to trimming and J lost 0 bases; unmatched junction nucleotides: 6. The CDR3 loop spans 15 amino acids. The germline gives CDR1 MNHEY, CDR2 SMNVEV (reference sequence). CDR3 loop: CASSPYGGVSYEQYF. CDR3 nucleotide sequence: TGTGCCAGCAGTCCATACGGGGGGGTCTCCTACGAGCAGTACTTC.

This clonotype was seen repeatedly, ten times or more. This rearrangement joins TRBV28 to TRBJ1-1; no clear D gene. The CDR3 totals 12 residues. Germline CDR1 MDHEN, CDR2 SYDVKM. Trimming cost V 3 bases and J 2 bases, with 4 bases left between them. The CDR3 loop reads CASSLFNTEAFF. The CDR3 DNA follows: TGTGCCAGCAGTTTGTTTAACACTGAAGCTTTCTTT. The full variable domain, completed using reference TRBV28 and TRBJ1-1, is DVKVTQSSRYLVKRTGEKVFLECVQDMDHENMFWYRQDPGLGLRLIYFSYDVKMKEKGDIPEGYSVSREKKERFSLILESASTNQTSMYLCASSLFNTEAFFGQGTRLTVV.

This clonotype was counted a single time. The rearrangement joins TRBV29-1 to TRBJ2-7; D might be TRBD2 (6 bases). The CDR3 loop spans 14 amino acids. Germline assignment: CDR1 SQVTM and CDR2 ANQGSEA. V lost 0 bases and J lost 5, with 14 bases in between. CDR3: CSVEDPTSLNEQYF. The CDR3 DNA follows: TGCAGCGTTGAAGATCCCACTAGCCTCAACGAGCAGTACTTC.

The sample holds a few counts of this clonotype. The J gene is TRBJ1-1, the V gene TRBV5-1, with D maybe TRBD1 (6 bases). V was trimmed by 1 base and J by 3 bases, leaving 10 bases between them. Germline CDR1 SGHRS, CDR2 YFSETQ. The CDR3 loop spans 14 amino acids. CDR3 nucleotides: TGCGCCAGCAGCTTGTACCCAGGGGACACTGAAGCTTTCTTT. Amino acids: CASSLYPGDTEAFF. The variable domain in full, with the rest retrieved from reference TRBV5-1 and TRBJ1-1, is KAGVTQTPRYLIKTRGQQVTLSCSPISGHRSVSWYQQTPGQGLQFLFEYFSETQRNKGNFPGRFSGRQFSNSRSEMNVSTLELGDSALYLCASSLYPGDTEAFFGQGTRLTVV.

The gene calls are TRBV6-2 or TRBV6-3 and TRBJ2-1, with D possibly matching TRBD1 (5 bases). The V end was cut by 7 bases, the J end by 5 bases, with 18 bases between. This CDR3 contains 15 residues. Germline assignment: CDR1 MNHEY and CDR2 SVGEGT. The CDR3 spells CASIDSLEVHNEQFF. CDR3 nucleotide sequence: TGTGCCAGCATTGACAGCCTTGAGGTACACAATGAGCAGTTCTTC.

V gene TRBV6-6 combines with J gene TRBJ1-2; D possibly corresponds to TRBD1 (5 bases). V gave up 0 bases and J gave up 6 bases, with 23 bases separating them. CDR1 MNHNY and CDR2 SVGAGI come from the germline V gene (reference sequence). This CDR3 comprises 18 residues. The CDR3 sequence is CASSYSKSVGSLGDGYTF. CDR3 bases: TGTGCCAGCAGTTACTCGAAATCAGTAGGCTCACTGGGGGATGGCTACACCTTC.